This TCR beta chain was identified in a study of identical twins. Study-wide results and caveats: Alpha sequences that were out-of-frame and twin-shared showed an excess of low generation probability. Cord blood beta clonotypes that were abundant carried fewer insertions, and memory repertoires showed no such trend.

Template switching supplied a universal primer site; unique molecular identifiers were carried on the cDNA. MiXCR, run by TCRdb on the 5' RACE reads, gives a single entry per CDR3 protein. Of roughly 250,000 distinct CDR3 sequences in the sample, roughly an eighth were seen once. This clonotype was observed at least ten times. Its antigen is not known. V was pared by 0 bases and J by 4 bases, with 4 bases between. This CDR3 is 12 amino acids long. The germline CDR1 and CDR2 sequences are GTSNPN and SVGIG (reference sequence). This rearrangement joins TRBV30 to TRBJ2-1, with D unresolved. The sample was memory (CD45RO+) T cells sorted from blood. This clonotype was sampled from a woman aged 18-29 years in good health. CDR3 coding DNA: TGTGCCTGGAGTGTAGGTTACAATGAGCAGTTCTTC. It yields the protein CAWSVGYNEQFF.